This is a list of T cell receptor beta chains from one sample in a study of CXCR3-negative and CXCR3-positive naive CD8 T cells. Each CDR3 protein gets one entry in TCRdb, which reprocessed the 5' RACE reads and gives no DNA. The sample totals about 90,000 distinct CDR3 sequences; its top ten clones hold nearly 0.85%. The sequenced material came from naive CXCR3+ CD8+ T cells from blood. Receptors were obtained from a human donor in good health. Some clones in this sample may be carry-over from other donors' samples. Each CDR3 is given with its conserved first and last residue.

j_call,v_call,cdr3_aa
TRBJ2-1,TRBV6-2/TRBV6-3,CASRTGTGVLYNEQFF
TRBJ2-5,TRBV7-9,CASSPHRETQYF
TRBJ1-2,TRBV29-1,CSVGNAGVNYGYTF
TRBJ2-7,TRBV20-1,CSARDGQGAYEQYF
TRBJ1-5,TRBV20-1,CSARDDLSNQPQHF
TRBJ2-5,TRBV11-2,CASSTPRGEQETQYF
TRBJ2-5,TRBV5-6,CASSFGQGRPETQYF
TRBJ2-2,TRBV29-1,CSVPGLQGERELFF
TRBJ2-1,TRBV28,CASSVVAPVSSYNEQFF
TRBJ2-7,TRBV6-5,CASSPGLAGDDQYF
TRBJ2-3,TRBV5-4,CASSSSSGNTDTQYF
TRBJ2-7,TRBV6-1,CASSEVGTYAYEQYF
TRBJ1-1,TRBV29-1,CSVDRGGRNTEAFF
TRBJ1-1,TRBV15,CATSRPGQNEAFF
TRBJ2-5,TRBV4-3,CASSAWGAGETQYF
TRBJ2-1,TRBV11-2,CASSLPDEQFF
TRBJ2-1,TRBV29-1,CSVRPVDYNEQFF
TRBJ1-2,TRBV6-5,CASSSLTLTGYTF
TRBJ1-1,TRBV12-3/TRBV12-4,CASSSTGVDTEAFF
TRBJ2-1,TRBV20-1,CSARDIHGGWDEQFF
TRBJ2-2,TRBV4-1,CASSPRPGANTGELFF
TRBJ1-1,TRBV29-1,CSVEGRAPEAFF